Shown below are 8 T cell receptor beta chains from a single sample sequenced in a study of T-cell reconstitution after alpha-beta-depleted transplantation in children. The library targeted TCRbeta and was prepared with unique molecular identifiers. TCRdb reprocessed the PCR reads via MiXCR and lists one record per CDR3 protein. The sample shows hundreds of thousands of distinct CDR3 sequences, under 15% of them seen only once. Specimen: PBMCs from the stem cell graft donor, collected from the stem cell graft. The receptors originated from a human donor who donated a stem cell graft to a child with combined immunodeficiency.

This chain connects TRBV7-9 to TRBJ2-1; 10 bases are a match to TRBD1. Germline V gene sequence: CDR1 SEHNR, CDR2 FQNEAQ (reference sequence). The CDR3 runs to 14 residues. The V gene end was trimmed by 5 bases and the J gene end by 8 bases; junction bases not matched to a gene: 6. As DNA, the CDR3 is TGTGCCAGCAGCCTGACAGGGGGCCTCGATGAGCAGTTCTTC. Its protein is CASSLTGGLDEQFF. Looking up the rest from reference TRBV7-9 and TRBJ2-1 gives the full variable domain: DTGVSQNPRHKITKRGQNVTFRCDPISEHNRLYWYRQTLGQGPEFLTYFQNEAQLEKSRLLSDRFSAERPKGSFSTLEIQRTEQGDSAMYLCASSLTGGLDEQFFGPGTRLTVL.

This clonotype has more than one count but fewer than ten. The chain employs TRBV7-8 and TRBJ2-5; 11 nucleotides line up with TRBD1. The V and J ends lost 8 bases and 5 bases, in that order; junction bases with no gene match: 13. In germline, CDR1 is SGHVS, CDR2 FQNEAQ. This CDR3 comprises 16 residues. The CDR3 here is CASGKTGTGGSETQYF. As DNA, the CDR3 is TGTGCCAGCGGAAAAACCGGGACAGGGGGTAGTGAGACCCAGTACTTC. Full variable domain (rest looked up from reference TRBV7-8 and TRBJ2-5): GAGVSQSPRYKVAKRGQDVALRCDPISGHVSLFWYQQALGQGPEFLTYFQNEAQLDKSGLPSDRFFAERPEGSVSTLKIQRTQQEDSAVYLCASGKTGTGGSETQYFGPGTRLLVL.

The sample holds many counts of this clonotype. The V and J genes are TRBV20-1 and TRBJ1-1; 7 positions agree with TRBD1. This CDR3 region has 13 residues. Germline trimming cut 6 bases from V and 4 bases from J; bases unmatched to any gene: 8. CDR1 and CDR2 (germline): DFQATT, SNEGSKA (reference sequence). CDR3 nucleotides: TGCAGTGCAATAGGGGGCAGAAGCACTGAAGCTTTCTTT. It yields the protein CSAIGGRSTEAFF.

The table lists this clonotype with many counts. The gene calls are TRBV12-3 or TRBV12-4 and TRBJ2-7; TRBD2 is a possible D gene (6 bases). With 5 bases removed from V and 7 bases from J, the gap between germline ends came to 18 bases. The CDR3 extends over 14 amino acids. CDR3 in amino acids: CASSAPGLTPEQYF. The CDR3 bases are TGTGCCAGCAGTGCCCCGGGACTGACACCGGAGCAGTACTTC.

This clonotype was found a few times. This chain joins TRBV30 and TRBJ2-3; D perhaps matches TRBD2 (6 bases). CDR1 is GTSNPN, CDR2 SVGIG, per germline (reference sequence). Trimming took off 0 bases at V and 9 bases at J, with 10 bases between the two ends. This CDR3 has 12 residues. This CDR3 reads CAWSVGGPTQYF. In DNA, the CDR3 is TGTGCCTGGAGTGTCGGAGGGCCGACGCAGTATTTT.

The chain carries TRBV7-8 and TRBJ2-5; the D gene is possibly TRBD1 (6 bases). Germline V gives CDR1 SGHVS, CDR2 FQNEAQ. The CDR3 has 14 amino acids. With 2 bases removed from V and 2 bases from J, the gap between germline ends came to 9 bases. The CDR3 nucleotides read TGTGCCAGCAGCTTAATGGACAGACAAGAGACCCAGTACTTC. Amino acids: CASSLMDRQETQYF.

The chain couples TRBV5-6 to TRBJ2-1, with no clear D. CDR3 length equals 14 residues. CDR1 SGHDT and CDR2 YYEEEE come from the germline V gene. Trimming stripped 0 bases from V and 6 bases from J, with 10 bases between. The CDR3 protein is CASSLGQVVNEQFF. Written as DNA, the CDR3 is TGTGCCAGCAGCTTGGGTCAGGTAGTCAATGAGCAGTTCTTC.

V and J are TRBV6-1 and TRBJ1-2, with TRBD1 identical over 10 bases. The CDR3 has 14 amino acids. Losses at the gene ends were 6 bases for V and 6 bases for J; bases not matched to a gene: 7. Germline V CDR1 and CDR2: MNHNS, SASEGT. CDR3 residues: CASRQTGGANGYTF. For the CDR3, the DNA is TGTGCCAGCAGGCAGACAGGGGGCGCGAATGGCTACACCTTC.